The 4 T cell receptor beta chains below all came from one sample that was sequenced in a study of blood T cells in healthy people across ages. Primers used in a second PCR of about 6 to 11 cycles were a sample-barcoded 5' primer and a J-beta primer mix. TCRdb fed the 5' RACE reads into MiXCR, producing one record per CDR3 protein. This table holds more than 1,400,000 distinct CDR3 sequences, 42% found once. The sequenced material came from blood. The receptors come from a woman between 18 and 30 years old in good health.

The chain carries TRBV9 and TRBJ2-1, with 9 bases fitting TRBD1. The last part of the DNA fits TRBJ2-7 better; the J call may be wrong. Per the germline V gene, CDR1 is SGDLS and CDR2 is YYNGEE. This CDR3 has 16 residues. Written as DNA, the CDR3 is TGTGCCAGCAGCGACGCAGGGACAGGGCCCTACAATGAGCAGTACTTC. The encoded protein is CASSDAGTGPYNEQYF.

The chain carries TRBV9 and TRBJ2-3; 8 nucleotides line up with TRBD1. CDR3 length: 15 residues. After removal of 4 bases from V and 4 bases from J, the junction contained 8 bases not matched to a gene. The germline gives CDR1 SGDLS, CDR2 YYNGEE. The CDR3 coding sequence is TGTGCCAGCAGCCCACGGACAGGGTATCCAGATACGCAGTATTTT. Amino acid sequence: CASSPRTGYPDTQYF.

V usage is TRBV7-9 and J usage is TRBJ2-7; D is uncertain. V lost 1 base to trimming and J lost 6 bases, with 7 bases between them. Per germline, CDR1 SEHNR and CDR2 FQNEAQ (reference sequence). This CDR3 has 12 residues. The CDR3 sequence: CASSLGFGEQYV. The DNA for the CDR3 is TGTGCCAGCAGCTTAGGATTTGGCGAGCAGTACGTC.

This clonotype was picked up a small number of times. This chain links TRBV20-1 with TRBJ2-7; D not resolved. CDR3 length: 13 amino acids. Germline assignment: CDR1 DFQATT and CDR2 SNEGSKA (reference sequence). The V gene lost 5 bases and the J gene lost 3 bases, with 14 bases spanning the gap. The CDR3 DNA reads as TGCAGTGCTTCACGCATGGCCTACTACGAGCAGTACTTC. Translated: CSASRMAYYEQYF.